A selection of T cell receptor beta chains follows, all from one sample in a study of blood T cell repertoires in COVID-19. The assay was immunoSEQ multiplex PCR, and TCRdb's table has in-frame clones only and misses some. The data hold about 220,000 clones, with under 90% observed a single time. The sequenced sample was peripheral blood. Receptors were obtained from a woman aged 80 or older with acute or convalescent COVID-19. CDR3s include the opening cysteine and the closing phenylalanine or tryptophan. The D gene is left open where the match is weak. For some rows the clone size is stated as once, few or many, or as a class when expanded; others skip it.

clone_size | j_call | d_call | v_call | cdr3_aa | cdr3_nt
- | TRBJ2-3 | - | TRBV21-1 | CASSKGPQRDLTDTQYF | TGTGCCAGCAGCAAAGGTCCGCAGAGGGATCTCACAGATACGCAGTATTTT
- | TRBJ2-5 | - | TRBV18 | CASSPWASAQETQYF | TGTGCCAGCTCACCATGGGCTAGCGCCCAAGAGACCCAGTACTTC
few | TRBJ1-4 | TRBD1 | TRBV7-9 | CASSRDRARDEKLFF | TGTGCCAGCAGCCGGGACAGGGCAAGGGATGAAAAACTGTTTTTT
- | TRBJ2-5 | TRBD2 | TRBV11-3 | CASSPSLAGGQETQYF | TGTGCCAGCAGCCCCTCCCTAGCGGGGGGTCAAGAGACCCAGTACTTC
- | TRBJ1-5 | TRBD1 | TRBV2 | CASSEDRVRNQPQHF | TGTGCCAGCAGTGAGGACAGGGTCCGCAATCAGCCCCAGCATTTT
- | TRBJ2-3 | - | TRBV20-1 | CLYPLEDTQYF | TGCCTTTACCCCCTAGAAGATACGCAGTATTTT
- | TRBJ2-2 | - | TRBV11-2 | CASSHRDGELFF | TGTGCCAGCAGCCACAGGGACGGGGAGCTGTTTTTT
- | TRBJ2-3 | TRBD2 | TRBV9 | CASSVGGRGEIDTQYF | TGTGCCAGCAGCGTAGGAGGGCGGGGGGAGATAGATACGCAGTATTTT
- | TRBJ1-2 | - | TRBV9 | CASSVEEGPNYGYTF | TGTGCCAGCAGCGTAGAGGAGGGGCCTAACTATGGCTACACCTTC
- | TRBJ1-1 | - | TRBV5-1 | CASSSVQGNTEAFF | TGCGCCAGCAGCTCAGTGCAGGGGAACACTGAAGCTTTCTTT
- | TRBJ2-1 | TRBD2 | TRBV27 | CASSPQRGSYNEQFF | TGTGCCAGCAGTCCTCAGCGGGGATCCTACAATGAGCAGTTCTTC